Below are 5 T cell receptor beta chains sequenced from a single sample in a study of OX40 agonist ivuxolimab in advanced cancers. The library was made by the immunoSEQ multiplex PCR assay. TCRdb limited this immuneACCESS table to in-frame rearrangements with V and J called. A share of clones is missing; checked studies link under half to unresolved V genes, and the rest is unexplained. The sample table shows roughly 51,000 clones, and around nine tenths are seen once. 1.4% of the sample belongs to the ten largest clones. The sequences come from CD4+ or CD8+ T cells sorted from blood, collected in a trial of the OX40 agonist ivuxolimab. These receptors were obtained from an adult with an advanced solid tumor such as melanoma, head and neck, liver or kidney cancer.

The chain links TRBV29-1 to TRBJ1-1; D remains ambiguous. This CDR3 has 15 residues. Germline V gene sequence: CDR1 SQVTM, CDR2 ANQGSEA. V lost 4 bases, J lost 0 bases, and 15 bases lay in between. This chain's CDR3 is CSVGGTKTLNTEAFF. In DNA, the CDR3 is TGCAGCGTTGGCGGCACGAAAACCTTGAACACTGAAGCTTTCTTT.

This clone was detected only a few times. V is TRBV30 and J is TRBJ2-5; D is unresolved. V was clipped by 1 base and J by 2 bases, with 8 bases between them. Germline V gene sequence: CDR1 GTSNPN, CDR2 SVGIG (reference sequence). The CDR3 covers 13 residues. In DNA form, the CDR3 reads TGTGCCTGGAGTGGAGGTAGTCAAGAGACCCAGTACTTC. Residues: CAWSGGSQETQYF. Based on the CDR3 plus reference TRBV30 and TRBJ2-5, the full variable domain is SQTIHQWPATLVQPVGSPLSLECTVEGTSNPNLYWYRQAAGRGLQLLFYSVGIGQISSEVPQNLSASRPQDRQFILSSKKLLLSDSGFYLCAWSGGSQETQYFGPGTRLLVL.

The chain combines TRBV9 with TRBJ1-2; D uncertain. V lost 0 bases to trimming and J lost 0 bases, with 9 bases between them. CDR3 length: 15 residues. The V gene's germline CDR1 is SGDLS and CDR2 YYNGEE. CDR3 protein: CASSVEPQTNYGYTF. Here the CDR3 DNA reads TGTGCCAGCAGCGTAGAGCCACAGACTAACTATGGCTACACCTTC.

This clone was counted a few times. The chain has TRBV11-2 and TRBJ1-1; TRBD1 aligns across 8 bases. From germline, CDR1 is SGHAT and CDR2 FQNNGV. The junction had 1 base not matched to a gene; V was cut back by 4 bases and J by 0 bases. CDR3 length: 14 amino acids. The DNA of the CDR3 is TGTGCCAGCAGCTCACAGGGGGTGAACACTGAAGCTTTCTTT. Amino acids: CASSSQGVNTEAFF.

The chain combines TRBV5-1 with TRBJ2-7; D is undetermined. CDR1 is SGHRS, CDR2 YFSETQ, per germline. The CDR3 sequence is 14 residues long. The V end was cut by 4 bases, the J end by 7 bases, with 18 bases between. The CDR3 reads CASSPGSTEGEQYF. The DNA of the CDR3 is TGCGCCAGCAGCCCCGGGTCGACGGAAGGGGAGCAGTACTTC.